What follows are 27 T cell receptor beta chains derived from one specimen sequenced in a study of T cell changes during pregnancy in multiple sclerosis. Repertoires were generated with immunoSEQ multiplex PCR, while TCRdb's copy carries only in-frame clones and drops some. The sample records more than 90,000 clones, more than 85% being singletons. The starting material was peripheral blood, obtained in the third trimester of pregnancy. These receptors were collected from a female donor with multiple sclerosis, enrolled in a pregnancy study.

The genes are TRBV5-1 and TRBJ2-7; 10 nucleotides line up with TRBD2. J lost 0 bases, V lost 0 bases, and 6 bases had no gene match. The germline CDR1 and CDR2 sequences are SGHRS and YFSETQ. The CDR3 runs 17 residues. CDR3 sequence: CASSLGPSGSGSYEQYF. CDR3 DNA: TGCGCCAGCAGCTTGGGGCCTAGCGGGAGTGGCTCCTACGAGCAGTACTTC. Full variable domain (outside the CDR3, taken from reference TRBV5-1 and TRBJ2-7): KAGVTQTPRYLIKTRGQQVTLSCSPISGHRSVSWYQQTPGQGLQFLFEYFSETQRNKGNFPGRFSGRQFSNSRSEMNVSTLELGDSALYLCASSLGPSGSGSYEQYFGPGTRLTVT.

CDR3 sequence: CASGRGNQPQHF. The CDR3 bases are TGTGCCAGCGGGAGGGGCAATCAGCCCCAGCATTTT. This chain connects TRBV6-1 to TRBJ1-5; D is ambiguous. CDR1 and CDR2 (germline): MNHNS, SASEGT. The CDR3 runs to 12 residues. V lost 8 bases and J lost 2, with 7 bases in between.

The chain's CDR3 is CASSMASWGELFF. The CDR3 region has the DNA TGTGCCAGCAGTATGGCTAGTTGGGGGGAGCTGTTTTTT. This sequence joins TRBV27 and TRBJ2-2; unclear D gene. CDR1 is MNHEY and CDR2 is SMNVEV in the germline V gene (reference sequence). The CDR3 covers 13 residues. Trimming shortened V by 5 bases and J by 8 bases, and 12 bases separated the two germline ends.

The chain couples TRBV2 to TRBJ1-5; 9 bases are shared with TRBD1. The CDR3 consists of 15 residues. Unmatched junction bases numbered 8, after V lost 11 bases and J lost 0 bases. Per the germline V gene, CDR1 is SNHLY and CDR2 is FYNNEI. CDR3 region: CACGDRDLSNQPQHF. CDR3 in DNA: TGTGCCTGCGGGGACAGGGACCTTAGCAATCAGCCCCAGCATTTT.

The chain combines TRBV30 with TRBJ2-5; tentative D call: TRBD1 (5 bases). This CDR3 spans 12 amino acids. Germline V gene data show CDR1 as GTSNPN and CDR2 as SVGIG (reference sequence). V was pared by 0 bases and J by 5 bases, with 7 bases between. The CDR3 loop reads CAWSVHRETQYF. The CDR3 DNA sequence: TGTGCCTGGAGTGTACACAGGGAGACCCAGTACTTC.

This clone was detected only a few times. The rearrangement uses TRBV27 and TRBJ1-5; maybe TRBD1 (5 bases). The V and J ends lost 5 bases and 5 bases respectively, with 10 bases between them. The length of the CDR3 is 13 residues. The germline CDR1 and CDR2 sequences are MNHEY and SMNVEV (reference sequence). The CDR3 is CASSVARDQPQHF. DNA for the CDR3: TGTGCCAGCAGTGTTGCCAGGGATCAGCCCCAGCATTTT.

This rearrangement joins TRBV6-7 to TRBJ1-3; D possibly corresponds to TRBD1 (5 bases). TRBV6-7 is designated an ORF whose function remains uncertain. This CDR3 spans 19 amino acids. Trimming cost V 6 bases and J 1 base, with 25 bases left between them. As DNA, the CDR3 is TGTGCCAGCAGCCTAGCGCTCTCAGGGAGAGTGTTATCTGGAAACACCATATATTTT. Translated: CASSLALSGRVLSGNTIYF.

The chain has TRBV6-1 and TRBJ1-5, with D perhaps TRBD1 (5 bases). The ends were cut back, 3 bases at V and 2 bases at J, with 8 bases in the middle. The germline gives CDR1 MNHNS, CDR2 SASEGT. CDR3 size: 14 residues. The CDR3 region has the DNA TGTGCCAGCAGTGAGCAGGGTCGCAATCAGCCCCAGCATTTT. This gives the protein CASSEQGRNQPQHF.

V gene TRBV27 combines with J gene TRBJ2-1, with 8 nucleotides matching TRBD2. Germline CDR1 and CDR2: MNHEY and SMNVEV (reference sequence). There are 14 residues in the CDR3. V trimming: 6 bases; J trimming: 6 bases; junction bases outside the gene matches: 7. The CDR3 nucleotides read TGTGCCAGCAGAGCGAGCGGGAGAAGCAATGAGCAGTTCTTC. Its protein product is CASRASGRSNEQFF.

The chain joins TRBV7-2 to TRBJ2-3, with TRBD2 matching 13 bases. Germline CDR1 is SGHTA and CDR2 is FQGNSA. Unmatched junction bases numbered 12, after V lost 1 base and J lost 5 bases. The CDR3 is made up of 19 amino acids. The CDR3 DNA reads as TGTGCCAGCAGCTTAGAGGCGGTCGGACTAGCGGGAGTTAGAGATACGCAGTATTTT. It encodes CASSLEAVGLAGVRDTQYF.

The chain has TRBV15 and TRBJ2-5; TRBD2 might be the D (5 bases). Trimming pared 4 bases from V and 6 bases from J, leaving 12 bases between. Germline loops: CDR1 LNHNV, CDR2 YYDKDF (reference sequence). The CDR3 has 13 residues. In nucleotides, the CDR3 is TGTGCCACCAGCATAGGTCGGGGAAAGACCCAGTACTTC. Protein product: CATSIGRGKTQYF.

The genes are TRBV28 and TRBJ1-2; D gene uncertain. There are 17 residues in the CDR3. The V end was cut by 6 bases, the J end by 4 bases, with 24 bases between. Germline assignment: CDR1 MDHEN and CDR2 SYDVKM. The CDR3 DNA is TGTGCCAGCAGGTCATCCCCGCATCCATTGGAGGGCTATGGCTACACCTTC. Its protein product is CASRSSPHPLEGYGYTF.

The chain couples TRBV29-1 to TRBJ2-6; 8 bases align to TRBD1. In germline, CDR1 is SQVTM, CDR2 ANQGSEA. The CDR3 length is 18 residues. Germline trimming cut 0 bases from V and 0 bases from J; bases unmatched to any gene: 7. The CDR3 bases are TGCAGCGTTGAAGAGGGGACAGGTCGATACTCTGGGGCCAACGTCCTGACTTTC. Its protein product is CSVEEGTGRYSGANVLTF.

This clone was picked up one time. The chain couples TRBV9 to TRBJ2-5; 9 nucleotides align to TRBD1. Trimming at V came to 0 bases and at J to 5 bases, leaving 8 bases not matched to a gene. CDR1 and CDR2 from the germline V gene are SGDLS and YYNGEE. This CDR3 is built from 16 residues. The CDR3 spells CASSVGAFGQGETQYF. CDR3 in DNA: TGTGCCAGCAGCGTAGGGGCCTTCGGACAGGGGGAGACCCAGTACTTC. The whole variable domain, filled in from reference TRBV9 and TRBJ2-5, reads DSGVTQTPKHLITATGQRVTLRCSPRSGDLSVYWYQQSLDQGLQFLIQYYNGEERAKGNILERFSAQQFPDLHSELNLSSLELGDSALYFCASSVGAFGQGETQYFGPGTRLLVL.

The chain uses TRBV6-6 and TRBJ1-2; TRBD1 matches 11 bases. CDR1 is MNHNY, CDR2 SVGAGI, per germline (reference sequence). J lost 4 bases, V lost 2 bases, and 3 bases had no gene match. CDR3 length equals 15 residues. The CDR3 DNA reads TGTGCCAGCAGTTACGGACAGGGGGCTTCCTATGGCTACACCTTC. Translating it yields CASSYGQGASYGYTF.

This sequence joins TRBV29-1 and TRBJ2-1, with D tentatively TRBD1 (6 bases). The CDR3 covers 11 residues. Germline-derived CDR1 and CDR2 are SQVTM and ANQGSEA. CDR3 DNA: TGCAGTCCCGGGACAAACAATGAGCAGTTCTTC. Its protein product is CSPGTNNEQFF.

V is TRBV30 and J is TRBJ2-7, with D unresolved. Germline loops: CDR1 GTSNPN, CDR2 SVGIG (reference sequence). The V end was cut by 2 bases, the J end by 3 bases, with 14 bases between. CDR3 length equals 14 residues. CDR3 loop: CAWSLAESVYEQYF. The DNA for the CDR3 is TGTGCCTGGAGTCTTGCTGAGTCCGTCTACGAGCAGTACTTC.

As DNA, the CDR3 is TGTGCCAGCAGCCGAGAGGGACAGAGAAATAATTCACCCCTCCACTTT. Protein product: CASSREGQRNNSPLHF. The J gene is TRBJ1-6, the V gene TRBV7-2; 7 bases agree with TRBD1. The V gene's germline CDR1 is SGHTA and CDR2 FQGNSA. The V segment lost 5 bases and the J segment 5 bases; nucleotides outside the gene matches: 9. There are 16 residues in the CDR3.

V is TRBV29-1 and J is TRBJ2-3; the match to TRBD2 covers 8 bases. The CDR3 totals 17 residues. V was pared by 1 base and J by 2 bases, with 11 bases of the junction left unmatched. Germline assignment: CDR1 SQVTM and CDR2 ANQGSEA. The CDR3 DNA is TGCAGCGTTGAAGCTGCGTATCGCGGGAGGCACACAGATACGCAGTATTTT. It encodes CSVEAAYRGRHTDTQYF.

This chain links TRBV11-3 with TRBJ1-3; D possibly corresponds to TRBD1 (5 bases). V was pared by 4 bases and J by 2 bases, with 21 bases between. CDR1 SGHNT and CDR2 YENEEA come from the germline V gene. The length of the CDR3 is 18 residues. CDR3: CASSSQPTGRTAGNTIYF. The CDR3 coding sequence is TGTGCCAGCAGCTCCCAACCAACAGGACGTACAGCTGGAAACACCATATATTTT.

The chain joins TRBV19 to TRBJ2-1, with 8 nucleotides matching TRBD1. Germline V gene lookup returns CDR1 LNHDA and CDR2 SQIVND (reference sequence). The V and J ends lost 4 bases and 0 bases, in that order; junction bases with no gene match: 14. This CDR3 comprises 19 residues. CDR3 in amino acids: CASSRSGTGSPDSYNEQFF. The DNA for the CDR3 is TGTGCCAGTAGTAGATCCGGGACAGGCTCCCCCGACTCCTACAATGAGCAGTTCTTC.

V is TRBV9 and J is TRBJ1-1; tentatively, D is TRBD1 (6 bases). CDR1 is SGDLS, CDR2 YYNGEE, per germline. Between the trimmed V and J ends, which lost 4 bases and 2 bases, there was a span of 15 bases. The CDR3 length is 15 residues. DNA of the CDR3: TGTGCCAGCAGCTACTCACTACAGGGCAACACTGAAGCTTTCTTT. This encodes CASSYSLQGNTEAFF.

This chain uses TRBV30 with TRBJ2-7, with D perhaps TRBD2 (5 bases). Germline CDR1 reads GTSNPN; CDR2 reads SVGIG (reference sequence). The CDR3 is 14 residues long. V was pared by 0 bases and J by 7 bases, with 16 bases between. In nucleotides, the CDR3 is TGTGCCTGGAGTGTCAAGAGCGGAAGATCAGAGCAGTACTTC. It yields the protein CAWSVKSGRSEQYF.

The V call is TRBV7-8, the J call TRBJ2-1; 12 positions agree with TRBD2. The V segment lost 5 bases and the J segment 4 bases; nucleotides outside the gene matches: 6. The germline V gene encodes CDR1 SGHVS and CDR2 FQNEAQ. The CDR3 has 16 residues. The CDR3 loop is CASSGLLAGGYNEQFF. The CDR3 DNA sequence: TGTGCCAGCAGCGGGCTCCTAGCGGGAGGGTACAATGAGCAGTTCTTC.

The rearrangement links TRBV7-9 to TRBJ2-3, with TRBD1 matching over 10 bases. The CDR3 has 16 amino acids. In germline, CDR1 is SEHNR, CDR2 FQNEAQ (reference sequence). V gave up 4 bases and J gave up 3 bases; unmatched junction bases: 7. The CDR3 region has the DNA TGTGCCAGCAGCTCGACCGGGACAGGGGCTACAGATACGCAGTATTTT. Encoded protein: CASSSTGTGATDTQYF.

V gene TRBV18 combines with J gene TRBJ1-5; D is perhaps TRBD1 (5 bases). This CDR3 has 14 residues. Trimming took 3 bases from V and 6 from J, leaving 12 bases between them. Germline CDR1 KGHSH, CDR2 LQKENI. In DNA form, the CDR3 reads TGTGCCAGCTCACCGGGCAGGGTAGGTCAGCCCCAGCATTTT. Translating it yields CASSPGRVGQPQHF.

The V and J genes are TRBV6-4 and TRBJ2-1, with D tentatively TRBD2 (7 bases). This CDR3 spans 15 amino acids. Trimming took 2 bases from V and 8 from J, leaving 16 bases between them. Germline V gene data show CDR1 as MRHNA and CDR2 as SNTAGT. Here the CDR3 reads CASSDGWGGGHEQFF. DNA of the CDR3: TGTGCCAGCAGTGACGGTTGGGGGGGCGGTCATGAGCAGTTCTTC.